Sequencing of this T cell receptor beta chain was carried out in a study of neurological immune-mediated disorders. About the study: Multiple sclerosis patients numbering approximately 34 comprised around 31 relapsing-remitting and 3 secondary progressive patients.

Germline CDR1 reads LGHNA; CDR2 reads YSLEER. Trimming cost V 0 bases and J 7 bases, with 13 bases left between them. The CDR3 runs 15 residues. TCRdb re-called the 5' RACE reads through MiXCR, storing one row per CDR3 protein. The repertoire includes tens of thousands of distinct CDR3 sequences, 4% to 6% of them detected once, and 3% to 4% sits in the top ten. This clonotype was sampled from a woman aged 45-60 years with multiple sclerosis. Input material: PBMCs. This chain links TRBV4-3 with TRBJ1-5, with D possibly matching TRBD1 (5 bases). The CDR3 DNA reads as TGCGCCAGCAGCCAAGATGGGGGAAAAGGGCAGCCCCAGCATTTT. Encoded protein: CASSQDGGKGQPQHF.